These 3 T cell receptor beta chains were sequenced from one sample in a study of T cells in Graves' hyperthyroidism and ophthalmopathy. TCR beta CDR3 region amplification was performed from RNA transcripts. The TCR CDR3 first-round RT-PCR relied on the HTBI primer set. From the multiplex PCR reads, TCRdb called clonotypes with MiXCR, one entry per CDR3 protein. The table records 550,000 to 800,000 distinct CDR3 sequences, approximately 15% of them present only once. Material for sequencing was blood. Source of these receptors: a man between 45 and 60 years old with Graves' hyperthyroidism.

Comments on this clonotype: A junction end diverges from the germline sequence, so it may reflect a read error. V gene TRBV7-3 combines with J gene TRBJ1-1; D unresolved. The germline CDR1 and CDR2 sequences are SGHTA and FQGTGA. CDR3 length: 13 residues. The CDR3 DNA follows: TGTGCCAGCAGCTTAACTGGAGGCACTAAAGCTTTCTTT. It codes for CASSLTGGTKAFF.

V gene TRBV7-9 combines with J gene TRBJ2-1; D gene uncertain. Germline CDR1 reads SEHNR; CDR2 reads FQNEAQ (reference sequence). V shed 5 bases and J shed 4 bases, with 12 bases lying between them. This CDR3 is built from 14 residues. The CDR3 DNA is TGTGCCAGCAGCACCCTTGAAGTGTACAATGAGCAGTTCTTC. Amino acid sequence: CASSTLEVYNEQFF.

This clonotype was seen at least ten times. V usage is TRBV5-1 and J usage is TRBJ2-3, with 7 bases identical to TRBD2. CDR1 is SGHRS, CDR2 YFSETQ, per germline. This CDR3 contains 16 residues. With V trimmed by 2 bases and J by 0 bases, 6 bases remained unmatched. As DNA, the CDR3 is TGCGCCAGCAGCTTCGGACTAGATCTAAGCACAGATACGCAGTATTTT. It codes for CASSFGLDLSTDTQYF.